This T cell receptor beta chain derives from a study of blood T cell repertoires in COVID-19 (TCRdb year 2020). Study-level background: Collaborator samples came from the United States, Italy and Spain and covered acute and convalescent phases of COVID-19. The prospective study material was composed of cDNA or gDNA derived from T cells, B-cell-depleted T cells, or PBMCs. The dataset comprised deeply sampled blood TCRbeta repertoires from subjects exposed to, actively infected with, or recovered from COVID-19. The repertoires were released in a freely available public database meant as a resource for research on the immune response to SARS-CoV-2. The samples were drawn from two sources: the first 160 participants of the ongoing ImmuneRACE study, and fewer than 1,500 subjects contributed by 6 global collaborators. Sample metadata almost always included a de-identified subject ID, COVID-19 status, age in years and sex. Where HLA class I and class II types were available, the types were taken from metadata supplied by the sample provider, not from assay-based typing.

The collaborating institutions used their own protocols to collect whole blood in K2EDTA tubes. For TCRbeta analysis, collaborators shipped samples as frozen whole blood, isolated PBMCs, or DNA extracted from either of those sample types. This clone has only one observation. What antigen it recognizes has not been identified. There are no base qualities to consult, and no much larger clone falls within one base. TCRbeta CDR3 regions were amplified from genomic DNA by means of the immunoSEQ Assay, a bias-controlled multiplex PCR. The paper's data handling went like this. Within the assay, amplification of reference gene primers was used to estimate how many nucleated cells each sample contained. To quantify the absolute abundance of each unique TCRbeta CDR3 rearrangement, sequence reads were collapsed and filtered. For each sample, productive Simpson clonality was calculated by taking the square root of Simpson's diversity index across productive rearrangements. TCRdb mirrors the immuneACCESS table, restricted to in-frame sequences. Some clones are absent from its copies; in checked studies, under half trace to an unresolved V gene, and the reason for the others is unknown. V and J calls and clone size are copied from that table; D and trimming were computed from the DNA. Present in this sample are 100,000 to 110,000 clones, about 89% of which were seen just once. Together, the top ten hold approximately 2.2% of the sample.

Results and caveats for the whole study, not just this receptor: Clinical and demographic metadata were provided uncurated, with the amount varying by source and participant.

This receptor was obtained from a man between 45 and 60 years old with active COVID-19. The specimen was peripheral blood.

The DNA sequence is as follows: TGTGCCAGCAGCCCATTCGGGGGGACTGAGCAGTTCTTC. Translated, it reads CASSPFGGTEQFF. The chain joins TRBV11-3 to TRBJ2-1, with 7 bases aligning to TRBD2. The CDR3 runs 13 residues from the cysteine to the phenylalanine. Solely the CDR3 DNA is kept, with 39 bases framed from the first base. V ends up 5 bases short and J 9 bases short, with an unmatched junction base count of 7. In the germline V gene, CDR1 corresponds to SGHNT and CDR2 to YENEEA.